This T cell receptor (beta chain) was recorded in a study of blood T cell repertoires in COVID-19 (dated by TCRdb to the early 2020s). The study in broad terms: Samples from collaborators originated in the United States, Italy and Spain and spanned both the acute and convalescent phases of COVID-19. The material from the prospective study consisted of cDNA or gDNA derived from T cells, B-cell-depleted T cells, or PBMCs. Deeply sampled blood TCRbeta repertoires from subjects exposed to, actively infected with, or recovered from COVID-19 were included in the dataset. A freely available public database, intended as a resource for researchers studying the immune response to SARS-CoV-2, is where the repertoires were released. The samples were drawn from two sources: the first 160 participants of the ongoing ImmuneRACE study, and 1,254 subjects contributed by 6 global collaborators. Sample metadata almost always included a de-identified subject ID, COVID-19 status, age in years and sex. HLA class I and class II types, where available, came from metadata supplied by the sample provider rather than from assay-based typing. What the authors observed across the whole study: The amount of clinical and demographic metadata varied by source and participant and was provided uncurated.

TCRbeta CDR3 regions were amplified from genomic DNA by means of the immunoSEQ Assay, a bias-controlled multiplex PCR. As for how the authors treated the data: The number of nucleated cells in each sample was estimated from the amplification of reference gene primers within the assay. To quantify the absolute abundance of each unique TCRbeta CDR3 rearrangement, sequence reads were collapsed and filtered. For each sample, productive Simpson clonality was calculated as the square root of Simpson's diversity index across productive rearrangements. TCRdb's version of the immuneACCESS table is confined to in-frame rearrangements and falls short of the full clone set. An unresolved V gene accounts for under half of the shortfall where checked; the remainder is of unknown origin. V, J and clone size were drawn from that table, and D and trimming were deduced from the DNA. Within this sample are some 450,000 clones, with around 89% of them counted one time only. The top ten clonotypes cover roughly an eighth of the sample.

For CDR1 and CDR2, the germline V gene lists MGHRA and YSYEKL. Trimming takes 2 bases off V and 5 bases off J; junction bases not matched to a gene: 15. Spanning cysteine to phenylalanine, the CDR3 consists of 19 amino acids. Only the CDR3 DNA stays, 57 bases, in frame from base 1. One collaborating source in Seattle enrolled patients during active infection and followed them longitudinally through the course of disease. Collaborating institutions collected whole blood in K2EDTA tubes following their own protocols. Collaborator samples were shipped for TCRbeta analysis as frozen whole blood, isolated PBMCs, or DNA extracted from either sample type. As concerns this clone: It has no known antigen specificity. One base away there is no much larger clone; base qualities are not given.

The V and J segments used are TRBV4-1 and TRBJ1-4; the junction holds 9 bases that match TRBD1. This sequence was found in a woman aged 45-65 years with COVID-19, enrolled during active disease. The sequenced sample was peripheral blood. The CDR3 has the sequence CASSQPLTGGRRKNEKLFF. The DNA is TGCGCCAGCAGCCAACCTCTGACAGGGGGACGTCGAAAAAATGAAAAACTGTTTTTT.